This TCR beta chain is drawn from a study of blood T cell repertoires in COVID-19. On the study more broadly: Donors in the United States, Italy and Spain gave samples during acute or convalescent COVID-19.

Per the study methods: Amplification of reference gene primers provided the estimated nucleated cell counts. Generated by immunoSEQ multiplex PCR, the TCRdb table keeps only in-frame clones and is missing some. The DNA gave D and trimming, while V, J and clone size come from that table. The table shows roughly 120,000 clones, with over 80% occurring only once. CDR1 is WNHNN and CDR2 is SYGVQD in the germline V gene (reference sequence). The ends were cut back, 6 bases at V and 0 bases at J, with 21 bases in the middle. CDR3 length equals 18 residues. This chain links TRBV10-1 with TRBJ2-4, with a possible D match to TRBD1 (5 bases). The sample comprised peripheral blood. This clonotype originated in a woman between 45 and 65 years old with acute or convalescent COVID-19. CDR3 bases: TGCGCCAGCAGCGCCCGCAGGGTTCTAACGCTAGCCAAAAACATTCAGTACTTC. This codes for CASSARRVLTLAKNIQYF.